The rows below give T cell receptor beta chains drawn from one sample of a study of T cells after yellow fever vaccination. TCRdb reprocessed the 5' RACE reads via MiXCR and lists one record per CDR3 protein. The sample contains a few hundred thousand distinct CDR3 sequences, around 17% of which appear only once. The starting material was PBMCs, obtained less than 6 days after the first yellow fever vaccination. These receptors originate from a man aged 18 to 30 who received the YFV17D yellow fever vaccine. CDR3s include the opening cysteine and the closing phenylalanine or tryptophan. A D gene is named only where the DNA matches it firmly. Not every row has a clone size; where given, it reads once, few, many or a size class.

cdr3_aa,cdr3_nt,j_call,v_call,d_call,clone_size
CASSGVLAGGQYF,TGTGCCAGCAGTGGCGTATTAGCGGGGGGACAGTATTTT,TRBJ2-3,TRBV6-1,TRBD2,few
CASSSPGTLDTQYF,TGTGCCAGCAGTTCCCCCGGGACTCTAGATACGCAGTATTTT,TRBJ2-3,TRBV12-3/TRBV12-4,-,few
CASSFYSGSSTDTQYF,TGCGCCAGCAGCTTCTATAGCGGTTCTAGCACAGATACGCAGTATTTT,TRBJ2-3,TRBV5-1,-,-
CASSWGRDFNSPLHF,TGTGCCAGCAGTTGGGGACGGGATTTTAATTCACCCCTCCACTTT,TRBJ1-6,TRBV6-6,-,-
CAISESKRETLYNEQYF,TGTGCCATCAGTGAGTCAAAGAGGGAAACTCTCTACAACGAGCAGTACTTC,TRBJ2-7,TRBV10-3,-,few
CSGRFTDTQYF,TGCAGTGGGCGGTTCACAGATACGCAGTATTTT,TRBJ2-3,TRBV20-1,-,few
CASSRRQETQYF,TGTGCCAGCAGCCGCCGCCAAGAGACCCAGTACTTC,TRBJ2-5,TRBV12-3/TRBV12-4,-,many
CASSQSGATGETQYF,TGCGCCAGCAGCCAATCCGGGGCGACCGGAGAGACCCAGTACTTC,TRBJ2-5,TRBV4-3,-,few
CASRSPAAYTGELFF,TGCGCCAGCAGGAGCCCGGCAGCTTACACCGGGGAGCTGTTTTTT,TRBJ2-2,TRBV5-1,-,-
CASKDPNTEAFF,TGTGCCAGCAAAGACCCGAACACTGAAGCTTTCTTT,TRBJ1-1,TRBV6-2/TRBV6-3,-,-
CASSSPGRDNEKLFF,TGTGCCAGCAGCTCCCCGGGGAGAGATAATGAAAAACTGTTTTTT,TRBJ1-4,TRBV12-3/TRBV12-4,-,-
CASSGRAGRTDTQYF,TGTGCCAGCAGTGGGAGAGCGGGACGCACAGATACGCAGTATTTT,TRBJ2-3,TRBV6-1,TRBD2,few
CASSQGARGGEKLFF,TGTGCCAGCAGCCAAGGGGCTCGGGGAGGCGAAAAACTGTTTTTT,TRBJ1-4,TRBV14,-,many
CASSLELAGEIYNEQFF,TGTGCCAGCAGCTTAGAACTAGCGGGGGAGATTTACAATGAGCAGTTCTTC,TRBJ2-1,TRBV7-9,TRBD2,few
CASSSWDSWSEQYF,TGTGCCAGCAGCAGTTGGGACTCATGGTCCGAGCAGTACTTC,TRBJ2-7,TRBV7-9,-,few
CASSLSLLGDTQYF,TGTGCCAGCAGTTTAAGTCTTCTGGGAGATACGCAGTATTTT,TRBJ2-3,TRBV28,-,-
CASSSRGDRVSPLHF,TGTGCCAGCAGCTCCAGAGGGGACAGGGTCTCACCCCTCCACTTT,TRBJ1-6,TRBV7-2,TRBD1,few
CASSFGQGVTYGYTF,TGTGCCAGCAGCTTCGGACAGGGCGTTACCTATGGCTACACCTTC,TRBJ1-2,TRBV7-9,TRBD1,-
CASSNTSGLLVYEQFF,TGTGCCAGCAGCAATACCTCGGGACTCCTCGTATATGAGCAGTTCTTC,TRBJ2-1,TRBV7-9,-,-
CAWRPRPGPEEKLFF,TGTGCCTGGAGGCCTAGACCCGGGCCGGAGGAAAAACTGTTTTTT,TRBJ1-4,TRBV30,-,few
CASSEPGTRETQYF,TGTGCCAGCAGTGAACCCGGGACTAGGGAGACCCAGTACTTC,TRBJ2-5,TRBV6-1,TRBD2,few
CASTARGGGSYEQFF,TGTGCCAGCACAGCCCGTGGGGGGGGCAGTTATGAGCAGTTCTTC,TRBJ2-1,TRBV6-2/TRBV6-3,-,-
CASSRDSVCGCAFF,TGTGCCAGCAGCCGGGACAGCGTGTGCGGATGTGCTTTCTTT,TRBJ1-1,TRBV21-1,-,-
CASSSGTETYEQYF,TGTGCCAGCAGCTCCGGGACGGAGACCTACGAGCAGTACTTC,TRBJ2-7,TRBV12-3/TRBV12-4,-,-
CSARDISTDTQYF,TGCAGTGCCAGGGACATCAGCACAGATACGCAGTATTTT,TRBJ2-3,TRBV20-1,-,few
CSASLVQGASYGYTF,TGCAGTGCTAGTCTGGTCCAGGGAGCGTCCTATGGCTACACCTTC,TRBJ1-2,TRBV20-1,-,-
CASSYALGSGQPQHF,TGTGCCAGCAGTTACGCCCTGGGTTCGGGTCAGCCCCAGCATTTT,TRBJ1-5,TRBV6-5,-,-
CASSGPGQDQEWNIQYF,TGTGCCAGCAGTGGCCCGGGACAGGATCAAGAATGGAACATTCAGTACTTC,TRBJ2-4,TRBV2,TRBD1,few
CASSRSAYNEQFF,TGTGCCAGCTCACGTTCAGCCTACAATGAGCAGTTCTTC,TRBJ2-1,TRBV18,-,few
CASSVSRALGTYEQYF,TGCGCCAGCAGCGTGAGTAGGGCCTTGGGAACCTACGAGCAGTACTTC,TRBJ2-7,TRBV4-1,-,-
CSVQENYGYTF,TGCAGCGTTCAGGAAAACTATGGCTACACCTTC,TRBJ1-2,TRBV29-1,-,few
CASSYTQGEQFF,TGTGCCAGCAGTTACACGCAGGGGGAGCAGTTCTTC,TRBJ2-1,TRBV6-5,-,-
CASSLVAGATNTEAFF,TGCGCCAGCAGCTTGGTAGCAGGGGCTACGAACACTGAAGCTTTCTTT,TRBJ1-1,TRBV5-1,-,few
CASSPSGGAWETQYF,TGCGCCAGCAGCCCTAGCGGGGGGGCTTGGGAGACCCAGTACTTC,TRBJ2-5,TRBV5-1,TRBD2,once
CASSDRAGGSKPQHF,TGTGCCAGCAGTGATCGGGCAGGGGGGAGTAAGCCCCAGCATTTT,TRBJ1-5,TRBV25-1,TRBD1,few
CASSYGDRRGPNEQFF,TGTGCCAGCAGTTACGGGGATCGGCGGGGGCCCAATGAGCAGTTCTTC,TRBJ2-1,TRBV6-5,-,few
CASSFLTGFSNEQYF,TGTGCCAGCAGCTTCCTGACAGGGTTTAGTAACGAGCAGTACTTC,TRBJ2-7,TRBV7-8,TRBD1,-
CASSIAPIRRTRSTEAFF,TGTGCCAGTAGTATAGCCCCTATAAGACGAACTCGAAGCACTGAAGCTTTCTTT,TRBJ1-1,TRBV19,-,-
CAASDGQVRGGPLHF,TGTGCCGCCTCAGACGGACAGGTTCGAGGGGGGCCCCTCCACTTT,TRBJ1-6,TRBV7-9,TRBD1,few
CASSKGGADQPQHF,TGTGCCAGCAGCAAAGGGGGGGCTGATCAGCCCCAGCATTTT,TRBJ1-5,TRBV14,-,-
CASSGPGSGRADWYQETQYF,TGTGCCAGCAGTGGCCCAGGAAGCGGGCGTGCCGATTGGTACCAAGAGACCCAGTACTTC,TRBJ2-5,TRBV25-1,-,-
CASSLQVFNTEAFF,TGTGCCAGCAGTTTGCAGGTTTTCAACACTGAAGCTTTCTTT,TRBJ1-1,TRBV12-3/TRBV12-4,-,few
CASSFFAGSSTDTQYF,TGTGCCAGCAGCTTTTTTGCAGGATCTAGCACAGATACGCAGTATTTT,TRBJ2-3,TRBV11-3,-,-
CASSQERDSRNGAKNIQYF,TGTGCCAGCAGCCAAGAGCGGGACTCAAGAAACGGTGCCAAAAACATTCAGTACTTC,TRBJ2-4,TRBV3-1,-,many
CSTPGTKNTGELFF,TGCAGTACCCCCGGGACTAAGAACACCGGGGAGCTGTTTTTT,TRBJ2-2,TRBV20-1,TRBD2,-
CASSLGQGREKLFF,TGTGCCAGCAGCCTGGGACAGGGAAGGGAAAAACTGTTTTTT,TRBJ1-4,TRBV6-1,TRBD1,few
CASSSASLGGTEAFF,TGTGCCAGCAGCTCAGCGAGTCTAGGGGGCACTGAAGCTTTCTTT,TRBJ1-1,TRBV7-9,-,-
CATSDPGTGMSGELFF,TGTGCCACCAGTGATCCTGGGACAGGGATGAGCGGGGAGCTGTTTTTT,TRBJ2-2,TRBV24-1,TRBD1,-
CATRWGENEKLFF,TGTGCCACCAGGTGGGGGGAGAATGAAAAACTGTTTTTT,TRBJ1-4,TRBV15,-,few
CSAAKTSSNNEQFF,TGCAGTGCCGCTAAGACTAGCTCGAACAATGAGCAGTTCTTC,TRBJ2-1,TRBV20-1,TRBD2,few
CASSWSTGRNQPQHF,TGTGCCAGCAGCTGGTCGACAGGGAGGAATCAGCCCCAGCATTTT,TRBJ1-5,TRBV7-9,TRBD1,few
CASSQATGGRGSGANVLTF,TGCGCCAGCAGCCAAGCTACGGGGGGTAGGGGGTCTGGGGCCAACGTCCTGACTTTC,TRBJ2-6,TRBV4-1,-,many
CASSRAERDTQYF,TGTGCCAGCAGCCGGGCGGAAAGGGATACGCAGTATTTT,TRBJ2-3,TRBV5-5,-,-
CSARVGTGNEKLFF,TGCAGTGCTAGAGTCGGTACAGGGAATGAAAAACTGTTTTTT,TRBJ1-4,TRBV20-1,-,-
CAARQGANYRDEQYF,TGTGCCGCCAGACAGGGGGCAAACTACCGAGACGAGCAGTACTTC,TRBJ2-7,TRBV10-3,TRBD1,-